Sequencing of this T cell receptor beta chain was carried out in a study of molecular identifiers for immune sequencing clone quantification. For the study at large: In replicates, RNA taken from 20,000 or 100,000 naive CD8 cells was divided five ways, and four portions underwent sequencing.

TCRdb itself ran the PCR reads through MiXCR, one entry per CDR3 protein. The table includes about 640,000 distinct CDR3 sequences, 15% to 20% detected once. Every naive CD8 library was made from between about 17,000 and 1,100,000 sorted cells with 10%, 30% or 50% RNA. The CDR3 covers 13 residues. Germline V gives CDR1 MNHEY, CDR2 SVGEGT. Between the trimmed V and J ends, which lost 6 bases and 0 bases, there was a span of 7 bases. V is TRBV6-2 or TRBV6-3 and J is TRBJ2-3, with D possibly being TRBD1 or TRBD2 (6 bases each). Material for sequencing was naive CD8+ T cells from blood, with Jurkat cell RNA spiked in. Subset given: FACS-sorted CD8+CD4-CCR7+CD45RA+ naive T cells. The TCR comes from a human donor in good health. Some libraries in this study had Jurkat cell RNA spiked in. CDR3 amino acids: CASRGGSTDTQYF. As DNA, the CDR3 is TGTGCCAGCAGAGGGGGGAGCACAGATACGCAGTATTTT.